This TCR beta chain emerged from a study of blood T cell repertoires in COVID-19 (dated by TCRdb to about 2020). Notes on the research overall: Collaborator samples came from the United States, Italy and Spain and covered acute and convalescent phases of COVID-19. The material from the prospective study consisted of cDNA or gDNA derived from T cells, B-cell-depleted T cells, or PBMCs. The dataset comprised deeply sampled blood TCRbeta repertoires from subjects exposed to, actively infected with, or recovered from COVID-19. The repertoires were released in a freely available public database intended as a resource for research on the immune response to SARS-CoV-2. Samples were obtained from the ongoing ImmuneRACE study (first 160 participants) and from approximately 1,200 subjects provided by 6 global collaborators. Sample metadata almost always included a de-identified subject ID, COVID-19 status, age in years and sex. Where available, HLA class I and class II types were obtained from metadata supplied by the sample provider rather than from assay-based typing.

TCRbeta CDR3 regions were amplified from genomic DNA using the immunoSEQ Assay, a bias-controlled multiplex PCR. The authors' analysis ran thus. The number of nucleated cells in each sample was estimated from the amplification of reference gene primers within the assay. Sequence reads were collapsed and filtered to measure the absolute abundance of every unique TCRbeta CDR3 rearrangement. Productive Simpson clonality was computed per sample as the square root of Simpson's diversity index over productive rearrangements. What TCRdb holds here is the immuneACCESS table cut down to in-frame rearrangements. Part of the clones is not present; checked against another copy, under half of the missing clones reflect an unresolved V gene, and the others are unexplained. V and J calls and clone size are those listed in that table; D and trimming were worked out from the DNA. The sample table holds approximately 35,000 clones, of which 85% to 90% were seen once. The ten most abundant clones make up around 4.9% of the sample.

Germline trimming amounts to 2 bases on V and 9 bases on J, with 7 as the count of junction bases outside the gene matches. The cysteine opens and the phenylalanine closes a CDR3 of 14 amino acids. Only the CDR3 part of the read is kept: 42 bases, read in frame from the first base. CDR1 KGHSH and CDR2 LQKENI are derived from the germline V gene. General conclusions and limits of the study: The amount of clinical and demographic metadata varied by source and participant and was provided uncurated.

In the case of this clone: Its target antigen remains unknown. Base qualities are missing; no much larger clone stands one base away.

Each collaborating institution followed its own protocols to collect whole blood in K2EDTA tubes. For TCRbeta analysis, collaborators shipped samples as frozen whole blood, isolated PBMCs, or DNA extracted from either of those sample types. Sequenced sample: peripheral blood. In this chain, TRBV18 is recombined with TRBJ2-3, and 8 junctional nucleotides match TRBD2. The TCR originated in a woman in her 70s with active COVID-19. In nucleotide form, the sequence is TGTGCCAGCTCACCATCTGGCGGGGGGTCCACGCAGTATTTT. Its coded protein is CASSPSGGGSTQYF.